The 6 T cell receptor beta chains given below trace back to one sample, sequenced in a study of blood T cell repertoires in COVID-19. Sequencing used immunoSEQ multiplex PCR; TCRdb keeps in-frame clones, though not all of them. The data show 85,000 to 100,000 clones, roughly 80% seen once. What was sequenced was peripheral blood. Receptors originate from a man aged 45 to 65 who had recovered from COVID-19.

The DNA of the CDR3 is TGTGCCAGCTCACCACCGGTTGGAGGGTTTGGCGGGGAGCTGTTTTTT. As protein: CASSPPVGGFGGELFF. The chain recombines TRBV18 with TRBJ2-2; possible D gene TRBD2, 6 bases. V lost 0 bases to trimming and J lost 7 bases, with 15 bases between them. The CDR3 loop spans 16 amino acids. Per germline, CDR1 KGHSH and CDR2 LQKENI.

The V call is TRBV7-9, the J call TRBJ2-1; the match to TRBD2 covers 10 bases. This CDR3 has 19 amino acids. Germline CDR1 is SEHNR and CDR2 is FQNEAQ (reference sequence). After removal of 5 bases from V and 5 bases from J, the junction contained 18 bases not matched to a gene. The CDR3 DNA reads TGTGCCAGCAGCACAAACATCGATTTAGCGGGGGGAAGGGACAATGAGCAGTTCTTC. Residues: CASSTNIDLAGGRDNEQFF.

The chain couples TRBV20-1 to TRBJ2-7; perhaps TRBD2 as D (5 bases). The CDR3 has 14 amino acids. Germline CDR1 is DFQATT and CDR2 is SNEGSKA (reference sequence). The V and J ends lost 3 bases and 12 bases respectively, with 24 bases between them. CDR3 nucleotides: TGCAGTGCTAGTCCGAACACCTACGCGACGGAGGCGTACTTC. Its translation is CSASPNTYATEAYF.

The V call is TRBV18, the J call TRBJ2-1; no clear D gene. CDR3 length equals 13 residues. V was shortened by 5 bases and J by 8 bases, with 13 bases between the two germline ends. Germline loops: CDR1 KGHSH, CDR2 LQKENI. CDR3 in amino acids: CASSSDSSDEQFF. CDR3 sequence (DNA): TGTGCCAGCTCATCTGATTCGAGCGATGAGCAGTTCTTC.

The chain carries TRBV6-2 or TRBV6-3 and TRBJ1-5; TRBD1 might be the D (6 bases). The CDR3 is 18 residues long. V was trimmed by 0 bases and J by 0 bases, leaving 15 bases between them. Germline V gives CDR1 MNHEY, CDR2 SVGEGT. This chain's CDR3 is CASSYSLGARGSNQPQHF. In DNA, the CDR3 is TGTGCCAGCAGTTACTCTTTGGGGGCGAGAGGTAGCAATCAGCCCCAGCATTTT.

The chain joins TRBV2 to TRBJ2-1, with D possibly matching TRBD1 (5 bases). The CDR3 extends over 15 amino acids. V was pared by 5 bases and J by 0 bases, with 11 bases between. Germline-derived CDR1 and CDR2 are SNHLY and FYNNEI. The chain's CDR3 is CASSSGASSYNEQFF. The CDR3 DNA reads TGTGCCAGCAGTAGTGGGGCAAGCTCCTACAATGAGCAGTTCTTC.